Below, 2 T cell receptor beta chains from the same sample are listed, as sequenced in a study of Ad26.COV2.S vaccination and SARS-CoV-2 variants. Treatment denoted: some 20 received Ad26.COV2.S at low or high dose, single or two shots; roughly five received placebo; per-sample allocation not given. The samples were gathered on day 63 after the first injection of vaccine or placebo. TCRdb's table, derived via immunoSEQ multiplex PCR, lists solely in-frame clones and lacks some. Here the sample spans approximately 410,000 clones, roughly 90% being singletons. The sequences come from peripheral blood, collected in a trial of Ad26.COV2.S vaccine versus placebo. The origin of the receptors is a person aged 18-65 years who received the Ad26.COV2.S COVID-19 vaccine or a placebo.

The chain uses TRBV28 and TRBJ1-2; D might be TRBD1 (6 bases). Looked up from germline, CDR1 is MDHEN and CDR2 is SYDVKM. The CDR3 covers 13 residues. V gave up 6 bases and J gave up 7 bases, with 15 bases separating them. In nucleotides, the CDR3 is TGTGCCAGCAGAGAATCAGGGGTGGGTGGCTACACCTTC. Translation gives CASRESGVGGYTF.

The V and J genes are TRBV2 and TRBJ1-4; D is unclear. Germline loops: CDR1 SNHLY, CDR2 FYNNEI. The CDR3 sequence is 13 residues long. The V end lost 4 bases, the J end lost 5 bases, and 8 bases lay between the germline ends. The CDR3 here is CASSGQGNEKLFF. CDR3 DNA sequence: TGTGCCAGCAGTGGACAAGGAAATGAAAAACTGTTTTTT.